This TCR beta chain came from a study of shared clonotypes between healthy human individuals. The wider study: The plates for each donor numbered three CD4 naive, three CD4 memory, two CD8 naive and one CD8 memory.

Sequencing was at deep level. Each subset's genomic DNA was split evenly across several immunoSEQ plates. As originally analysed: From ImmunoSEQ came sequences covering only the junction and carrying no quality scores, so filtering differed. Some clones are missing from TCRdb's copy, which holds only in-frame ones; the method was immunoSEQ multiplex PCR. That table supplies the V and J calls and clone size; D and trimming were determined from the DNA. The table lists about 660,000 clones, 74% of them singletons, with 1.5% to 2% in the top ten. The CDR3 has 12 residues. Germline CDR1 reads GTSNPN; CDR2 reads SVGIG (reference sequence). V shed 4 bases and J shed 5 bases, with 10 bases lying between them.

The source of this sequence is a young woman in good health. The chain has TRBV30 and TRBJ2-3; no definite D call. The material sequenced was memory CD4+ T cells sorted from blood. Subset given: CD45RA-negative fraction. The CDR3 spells CAWKPNEDTQYF. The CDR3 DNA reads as TGTGCCTGGAAGCCCAATGAAGATACGCAGTATTTT.